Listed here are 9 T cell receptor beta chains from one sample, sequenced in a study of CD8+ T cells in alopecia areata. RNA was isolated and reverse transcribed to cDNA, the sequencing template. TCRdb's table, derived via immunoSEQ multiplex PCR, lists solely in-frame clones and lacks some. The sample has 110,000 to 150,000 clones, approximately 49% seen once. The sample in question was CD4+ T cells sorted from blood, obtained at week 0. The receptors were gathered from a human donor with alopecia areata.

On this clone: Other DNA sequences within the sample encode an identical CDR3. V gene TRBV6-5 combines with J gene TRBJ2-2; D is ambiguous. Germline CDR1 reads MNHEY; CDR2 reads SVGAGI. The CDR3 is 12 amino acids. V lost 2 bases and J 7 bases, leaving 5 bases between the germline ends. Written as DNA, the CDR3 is TGTGCCAGCAGTTACCGACACGGGGAGCTGTTTTTT. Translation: CASSYRHGELFF.

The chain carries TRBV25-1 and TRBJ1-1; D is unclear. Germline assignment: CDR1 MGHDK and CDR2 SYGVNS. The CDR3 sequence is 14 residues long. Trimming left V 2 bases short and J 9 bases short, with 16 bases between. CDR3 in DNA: TGTGCCAGCAGTGAAGGGCGGCAGTGGGGAAAAGCTTTCTTT. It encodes CASSEGRQWGKAFF.

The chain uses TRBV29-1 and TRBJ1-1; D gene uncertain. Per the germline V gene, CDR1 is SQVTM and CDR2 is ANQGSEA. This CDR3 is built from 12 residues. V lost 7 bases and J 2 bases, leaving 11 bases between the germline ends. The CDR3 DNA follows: TGCAGCGCCTCGTTCCTTAACACTGAAGCTTTCTTT. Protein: CSASFLNTEAFF.

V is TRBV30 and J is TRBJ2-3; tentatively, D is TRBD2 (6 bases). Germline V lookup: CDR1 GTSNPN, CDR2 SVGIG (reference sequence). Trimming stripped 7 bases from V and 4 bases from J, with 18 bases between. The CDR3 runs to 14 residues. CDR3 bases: TGTGCCTCCTGGGACGGGAGAGGGGCAGATACGCAGTATTTT. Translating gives CASWDGRGADTQYF.

The CDR3 DNA is TGTGCCAGCAGTGAAAGACAGGGGAGAGAGACCCAGTACTTC. Protein sequence: CASSERQGRETQYF. The chain joins TRBV2 to TRBJ2-5; the match to TRBD1 covers 8 bases. This CDR3 spans 14 amino acids. J gave up 4 bases and V 2 bases, and 3 bases lay outside the gene matches. The V gene's germline CDR1 is SNHLY and CDR2 FYNNEI. The variable domain in full, with the rest retrieved from reference TRBV2 and TRBJ2-5, is EPEVTQTPSHQVTQMGQEVILRCVPISNHLYFYWYRQILGQKVEFLVSFYNNEISEKSEIFDDQFSVERPDGSNFTLKIRSTKLEDSAMYFCASSERQGRETQYFGPGTRLLVL.

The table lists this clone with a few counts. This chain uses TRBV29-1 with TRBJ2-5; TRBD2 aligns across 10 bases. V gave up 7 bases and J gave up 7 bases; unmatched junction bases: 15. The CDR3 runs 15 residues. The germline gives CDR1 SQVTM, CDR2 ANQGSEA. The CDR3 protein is CSGRIAGGGSGTQYF. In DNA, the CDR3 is TGCAGCGGGCGAATAGCGGGAGGAGGGTCAGGGACCCAGTACTTC. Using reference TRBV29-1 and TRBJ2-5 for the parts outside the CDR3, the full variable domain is SAVISQKPSRDICQRGTSLTIQCQVDSQVTMMFWYRQQPGQSLTLIATANQGSEATYESGFVIDKFPISRPNLTFSTLTVSNMSPEDSSIYLCSGRIAGGGSGTQYFGPGTRLLVL.

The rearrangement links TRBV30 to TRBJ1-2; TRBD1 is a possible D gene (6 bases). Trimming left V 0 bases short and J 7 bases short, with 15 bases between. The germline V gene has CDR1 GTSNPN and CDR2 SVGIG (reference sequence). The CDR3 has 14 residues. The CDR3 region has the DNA TGTGCCTGGAGTGTAGGGGGGAATCTCCGTGGCTACACCTTC. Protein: CAWSVGGNLRGYTF. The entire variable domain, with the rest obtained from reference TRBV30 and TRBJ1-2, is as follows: SQTIHQWPATLVQPVGSPLSLECTVEGTSNPNLYWYRQAAGRGLQLLFYSVGIGQISSEVPQNLSASRPQDRQFILSSKKLLLSDSGFYLCAWSVGGNLRGYTFGSGTRLTVV.

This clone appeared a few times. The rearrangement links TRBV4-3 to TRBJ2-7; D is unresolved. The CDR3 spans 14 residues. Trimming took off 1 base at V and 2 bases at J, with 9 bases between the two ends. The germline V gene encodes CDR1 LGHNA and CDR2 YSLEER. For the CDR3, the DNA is TGCGCCAGCAGCCAAGCCCAGCAAACCTACGAGCAGTACTTC. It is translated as CASSQAQQTYEQYF.

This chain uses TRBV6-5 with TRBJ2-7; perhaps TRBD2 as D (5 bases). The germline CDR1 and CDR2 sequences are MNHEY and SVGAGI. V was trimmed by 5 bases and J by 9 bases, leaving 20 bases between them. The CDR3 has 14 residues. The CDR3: CASSVGSSRDTQYF. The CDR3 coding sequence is TGTGCCAGCAGTGTGGGGTCCTCTCGGGATACGCAGTACTTC.